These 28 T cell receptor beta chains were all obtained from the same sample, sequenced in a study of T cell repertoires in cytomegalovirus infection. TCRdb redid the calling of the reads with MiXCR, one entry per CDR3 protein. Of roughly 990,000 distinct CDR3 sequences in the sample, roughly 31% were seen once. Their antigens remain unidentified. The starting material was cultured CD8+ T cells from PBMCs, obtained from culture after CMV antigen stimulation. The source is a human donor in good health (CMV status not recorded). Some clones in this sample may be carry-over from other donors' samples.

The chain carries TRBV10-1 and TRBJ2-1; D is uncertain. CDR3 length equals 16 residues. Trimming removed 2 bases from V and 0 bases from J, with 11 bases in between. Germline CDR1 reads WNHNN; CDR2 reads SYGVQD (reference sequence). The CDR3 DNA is TGCGCCAGCAGTGAGCCTGGGGTCGGCTCCTACAATGAGCAGTTCTTC. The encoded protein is CASSEPGVGSYNEQFF.

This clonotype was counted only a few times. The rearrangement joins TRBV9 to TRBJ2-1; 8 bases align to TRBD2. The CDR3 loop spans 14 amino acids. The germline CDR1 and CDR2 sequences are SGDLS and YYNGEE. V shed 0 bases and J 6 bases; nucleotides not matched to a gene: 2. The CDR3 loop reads CASSVVGGANEQFF. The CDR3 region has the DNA TGTGCCAGCAGCGTAGTCGGGGGGGCCAATGAGCAGTTCTTC.

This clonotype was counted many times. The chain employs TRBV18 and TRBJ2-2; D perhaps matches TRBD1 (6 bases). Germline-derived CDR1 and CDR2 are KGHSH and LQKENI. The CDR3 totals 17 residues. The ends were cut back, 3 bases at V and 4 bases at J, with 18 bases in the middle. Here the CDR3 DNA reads TGTGCCAGCTCACCCATGACAGGCCCTATGAGCACCGGGGAGCTGTTTTTT. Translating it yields CASSPMTGPMSTGELFF.

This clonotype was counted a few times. In nucleotides, the CDR3 is TGTGCCAGCAGTCCTGACTCGGAGGGCTCAAAGACCCAGTACTTC. Translated, it gives CASSPDSEGSKTQYF. This chain joins TRBV28 and TRBJ2-5, with D maybe TRBD2 (6 bases). The germline V gene has CDR1 MDHEN and CDR2 SYDVKM. The CDR3 is 15 amino acids. The V and J ends lost 5 bases and 6 bases respectively, with 19 bases between them.

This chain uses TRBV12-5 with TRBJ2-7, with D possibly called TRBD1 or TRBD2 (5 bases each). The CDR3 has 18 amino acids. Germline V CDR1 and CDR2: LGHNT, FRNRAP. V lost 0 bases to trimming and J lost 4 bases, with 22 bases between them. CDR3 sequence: CASGLVLEVRDGFYEQYF. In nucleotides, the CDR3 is TGTGCTAGTGGTTTGGTATTGGAGGTCCGGGACGGATTTTACGAGCAGTACTTC.

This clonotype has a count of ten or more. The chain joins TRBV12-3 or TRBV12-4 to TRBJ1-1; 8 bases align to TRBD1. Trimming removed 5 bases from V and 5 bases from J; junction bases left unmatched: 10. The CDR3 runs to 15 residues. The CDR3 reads CASSPGQGGWTEAFF. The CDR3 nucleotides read TGTGCCAGCAGTCCAGGACAGGGAGGTTGGACTGAAGCTTTCTTT.

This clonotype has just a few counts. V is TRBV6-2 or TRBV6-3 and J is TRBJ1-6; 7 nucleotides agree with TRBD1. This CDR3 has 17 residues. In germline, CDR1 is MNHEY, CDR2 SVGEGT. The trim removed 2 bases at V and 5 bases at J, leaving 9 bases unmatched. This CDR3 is CASSYEGQRANNSPLHF. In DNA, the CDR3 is TGTGCCAGCAGTTACGAGGGACAGAGGGCGAATAATTCACCCCTCCACTTT.

CDR3 region: CASSYSGTLETQYF. The CDR3 DNA is TGTGCCAGCAGTTACTCGGGGACCCTAGAGACCCAGTACTTC. J is TRBJ2-5 and V is TRBV6-5, with D perhaps given as TRBD1 or TRBD2 (5 bases each). From germline, CDR1 is MNHEY and CDR2 SVGAGI. The CDR3 runs 14 residues. V shed 0 bases and J shed 4 bases, with 9 bases lying between them.

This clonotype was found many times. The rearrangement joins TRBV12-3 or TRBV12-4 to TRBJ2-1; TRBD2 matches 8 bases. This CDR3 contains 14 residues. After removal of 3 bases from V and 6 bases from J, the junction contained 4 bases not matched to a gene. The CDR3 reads CASSFGGAGNEQFF. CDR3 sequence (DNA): TGTGCCAGCAGTTTCGGGGGGGCCGGCAATGAGCAGTTCTTC.

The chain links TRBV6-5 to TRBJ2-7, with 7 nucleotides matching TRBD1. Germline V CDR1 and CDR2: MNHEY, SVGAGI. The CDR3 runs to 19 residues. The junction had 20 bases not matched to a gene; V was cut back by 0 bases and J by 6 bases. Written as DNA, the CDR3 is TGTGCCAGCAGTTACTCGAAAGATGAACCCCGACAGGGTAGTCGCGAGCAGTACTTC. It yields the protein CASSYSKDEPRQGSREQYF.

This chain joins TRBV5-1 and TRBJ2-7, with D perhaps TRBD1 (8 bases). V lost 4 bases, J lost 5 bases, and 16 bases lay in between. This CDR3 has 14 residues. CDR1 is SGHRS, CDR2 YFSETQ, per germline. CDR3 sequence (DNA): TGCGCCAGCAGCCCGACAGGGGCGGGGGACGAGCAGTACGTC. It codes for CASSPTGAGDEQYV.

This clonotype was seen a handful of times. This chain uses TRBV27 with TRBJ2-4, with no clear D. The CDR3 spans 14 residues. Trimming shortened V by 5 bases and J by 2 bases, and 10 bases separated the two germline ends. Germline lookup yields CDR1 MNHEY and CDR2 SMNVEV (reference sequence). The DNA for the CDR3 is TGTGCCAGCAGTCCCACTCGGCCCAAAAACATTCAGTACTTC. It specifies CASSPTRPKNIQYF.

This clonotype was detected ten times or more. DNA for the CDR3: TGTGCCAGCAGTTTCAGGGGAGGGAGTCAGCCCCAGCATTTT. It codes for CASSFRGGSQPQHF. The chain joins TRBV12-3 or TRBV12-4 to TRBJ1-5, with D possibly matching TRBD1 (6 bases). Between the trimmed V and J ends, which lost 3 bases and 6 bases, there was a span of 12 bases. This CDR3 region has 14 residues.

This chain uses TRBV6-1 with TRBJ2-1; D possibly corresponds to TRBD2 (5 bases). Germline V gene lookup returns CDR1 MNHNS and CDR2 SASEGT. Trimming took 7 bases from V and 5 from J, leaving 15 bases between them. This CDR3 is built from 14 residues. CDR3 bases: TGTGCCAGCACGAGGAACGGACTCAACAATGAGCAGTTCTTC. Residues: CASTRNGLNNEQFF.

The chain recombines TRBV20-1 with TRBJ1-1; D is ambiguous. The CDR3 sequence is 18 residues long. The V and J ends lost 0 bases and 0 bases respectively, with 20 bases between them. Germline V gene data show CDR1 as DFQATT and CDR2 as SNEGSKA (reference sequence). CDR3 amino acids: CSARDPGTRLGMNTEAFF. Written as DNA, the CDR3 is TGCAGTGCTAGAGATCCGGGAACGCGGCTAGGTATGAACACTGAAGCTTTCTTT.

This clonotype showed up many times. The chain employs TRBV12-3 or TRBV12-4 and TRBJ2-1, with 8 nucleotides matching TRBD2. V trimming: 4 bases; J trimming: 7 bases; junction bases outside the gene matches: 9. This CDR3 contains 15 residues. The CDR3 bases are TGTGCCAGCAGTTGGAGCGGGGGCTCGGGAAATGAGCAGTTCTTC. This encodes CASSWSGGSGNEQFF.

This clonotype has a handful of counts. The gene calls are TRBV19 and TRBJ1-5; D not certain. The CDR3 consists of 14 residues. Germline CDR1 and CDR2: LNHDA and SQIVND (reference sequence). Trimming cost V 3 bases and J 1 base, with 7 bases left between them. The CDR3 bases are TGTGCCAGTAGTATTGTAGGCAGCAATCAGCCCCAGCATTTT. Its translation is CASSIVGSNQPQHF.

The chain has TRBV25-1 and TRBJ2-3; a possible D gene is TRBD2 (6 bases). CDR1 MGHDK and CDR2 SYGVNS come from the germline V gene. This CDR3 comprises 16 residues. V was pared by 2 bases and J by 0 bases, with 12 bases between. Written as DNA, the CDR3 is TGTGCCAGCAGTGAAATTCCGCTAGCGAGCACAGATACGCAGTATTTT. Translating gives CASSEIPLASTDTQYF.

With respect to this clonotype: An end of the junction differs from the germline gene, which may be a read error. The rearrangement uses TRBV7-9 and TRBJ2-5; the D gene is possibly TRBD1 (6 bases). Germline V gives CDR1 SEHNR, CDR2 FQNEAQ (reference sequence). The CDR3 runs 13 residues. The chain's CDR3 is CVSSPRGRETQYF. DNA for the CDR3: TGTGTCAGCAGCCCCAGGGGTCGGGAGACCCAGTACTTC.

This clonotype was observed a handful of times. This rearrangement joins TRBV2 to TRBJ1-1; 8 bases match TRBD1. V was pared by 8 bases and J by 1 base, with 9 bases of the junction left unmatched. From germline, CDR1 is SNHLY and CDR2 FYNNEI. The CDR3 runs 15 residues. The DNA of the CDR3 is TGTGCCAGCGGAGGGACAGGCCCCGGGAACACTGAAGCTTTCTTT. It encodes CASGGTGPGNTEAFF.

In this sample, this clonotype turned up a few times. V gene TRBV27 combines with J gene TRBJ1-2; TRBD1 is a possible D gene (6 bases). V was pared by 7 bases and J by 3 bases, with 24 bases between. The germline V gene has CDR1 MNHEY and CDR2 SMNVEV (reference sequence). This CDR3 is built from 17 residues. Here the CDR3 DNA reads TGTGCCAGCAAGGGGGTTCTAGGGGCAGGGATGGACTATGGCTACACCTTC. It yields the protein CASKGVLGAGMDYGYTF.

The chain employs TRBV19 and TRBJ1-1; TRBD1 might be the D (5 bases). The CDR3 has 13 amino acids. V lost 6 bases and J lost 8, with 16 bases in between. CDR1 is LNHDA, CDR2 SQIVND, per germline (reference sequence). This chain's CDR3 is CASSSPRGTEAFF. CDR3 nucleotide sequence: TGTGCCAGTAGCTCCCCCCGGGGCACCGAAGCTTTCTTT. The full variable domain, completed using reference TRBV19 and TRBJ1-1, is DGGITQSPKYLFRKEGQNVTLSCEQNLNHDAMYWYRQDPGQGLRLIYYSQIVNDFQKGDIAEGYSVSREKKESFPLTVTSAQKNPTAFYLCASSSPRGTEAFFGQGTRLTVV.

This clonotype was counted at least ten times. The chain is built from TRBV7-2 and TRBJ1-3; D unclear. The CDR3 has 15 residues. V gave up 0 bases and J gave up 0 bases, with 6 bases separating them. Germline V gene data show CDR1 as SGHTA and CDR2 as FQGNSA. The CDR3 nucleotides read TGTGCCAGCAGCTTAGCAACAAGCTCTGGAAACACCATATATTTT. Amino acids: CASSLATSSGNTIYF.

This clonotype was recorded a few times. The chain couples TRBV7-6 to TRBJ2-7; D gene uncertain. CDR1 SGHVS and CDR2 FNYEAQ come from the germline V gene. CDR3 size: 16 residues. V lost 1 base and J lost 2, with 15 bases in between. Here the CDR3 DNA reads TGTGCCAGCAGCTTAGGGGATGGGCCCCGTGCCTACGAGCAGTACTTC. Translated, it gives CASSLGDGPRAYEQYF.

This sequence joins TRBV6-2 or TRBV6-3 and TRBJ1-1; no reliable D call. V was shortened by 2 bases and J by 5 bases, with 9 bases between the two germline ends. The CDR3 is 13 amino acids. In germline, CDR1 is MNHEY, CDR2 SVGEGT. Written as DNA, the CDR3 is TGTGCCAGCAGTTACAAACGTGGGACTGAAGCTTTCTTT. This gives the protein CASSYKRGTEAFF.

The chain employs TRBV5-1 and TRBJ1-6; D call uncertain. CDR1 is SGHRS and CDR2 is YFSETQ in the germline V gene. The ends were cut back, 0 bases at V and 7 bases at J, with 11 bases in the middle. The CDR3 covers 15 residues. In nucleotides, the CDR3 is TGCGCCAGCAGCTTGGGATTCGGAAGGAATTCACCCCTCCACTTT. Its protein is CASSLGFGRNSPLHF.

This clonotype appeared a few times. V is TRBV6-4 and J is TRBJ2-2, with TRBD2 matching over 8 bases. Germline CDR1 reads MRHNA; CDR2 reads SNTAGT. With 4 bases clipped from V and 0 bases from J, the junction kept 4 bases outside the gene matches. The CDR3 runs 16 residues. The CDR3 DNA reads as TGTGCCAGCAGTGCGTTAGCGGGGTCGAACACCGGGGAGCTGTTTTTT. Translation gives CASSALAGSNTGELFF.

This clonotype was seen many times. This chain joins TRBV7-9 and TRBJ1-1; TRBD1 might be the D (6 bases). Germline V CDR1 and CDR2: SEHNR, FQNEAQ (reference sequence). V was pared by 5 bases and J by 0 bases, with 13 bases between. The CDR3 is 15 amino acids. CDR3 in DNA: TGTGCCAGCAGCACGTGGGACACTTTGAACACTGAAGCTTTCTTT. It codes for CASSTWDTLNTEAFF.